This is a list of T cell receptor beta chains from one sample in a study of identical twins. TCRdb processed the 5' RACE reads anew with MiXCR; each CDR3 protein has one entry. The table has approximately 410,000 distinct CDR3 sequences, approximately 17% seen once. The sequenced sample was naive T cells sorted from blood. The receptors here all came from a man aged 45-60 years in good health. The CDR3 runs from the conserved cysteine through the conserved F or W. Fields, in order: V gene, J gene, clone size, CDR3 protein. Rows may omit the clone size; those that give it use once, few, many or a size class.

TRBV6-5	TRBJ2-2	.	CASSYDDTGELFF
TRBV20-1	TRBJ1-5	few	CSARDREGNQPQHF
TRBV25-1	TRBJ1-1	.	CASSERVRAEAFF
TRBV19	TRBJ2-1	few	CASKELAGDYNEQFF
TRBV6-5	TRBJ2-1	.	CASSWKGTGNEQFF
TRBV5-1	TRBJ2-7	many	CASSLGTSPYEQYF
TRBV5-6	TRBJ2-5	.	CASGHQALETQYF
TRBV11-2	TRBJ2-2	.	CASSPGRRVLWTGELFF
TRBV5-5	TRBJ2-1	few	CASSRSSSGRKQEQFF
TRBV12-3/TRBV12-4	TRBJ1-6	.	CASSLGRLSPLHF
TRBV11-2	TRBJ2-1	few	CASETPRLAVDPTNEQFF
TRBV29-1	TRBJ2-2	.	CSVEGTYTGELFF
TRBV10-3	TRBJ2-1	few	CAINGDRSSYNEQFF
TRBV5-1	TRBJ1-4	many	CASRQGRNEKLFF
TRBV20-1	TRBJ1-2	many	CSAHTGRGYGYTF
TRBV11-2	TRBJ2-7	.	CASSTGTGLYEQYF
TRBV29-1	TRBJ1-5	many	CSAGGSNQPQHF
TRBV5-6	TRBJ2-7	few	CATSQGGYEQYF
TRBV5-1	TRBJ2-1	many	CASSKHRGTYNEQFF
TRBV4-3	TRBJ1-1	few	CASSQYPGRLAFF
TRBV27	TRBJ2-7	few	CASSLGVPYEQYF
TRBV2	TRBJ2-7	.	CASNSGQSFEQYF
TRBV29-1	TRBJ1-2	many	CSVEATGGVVYGYTF
TRBV2	TRBJ2-5	many	CASSFGAQETQYF
TRBV9	TRBJ2-1	.	CASSTRLAGGPYNEQFF
TRBV29-1	TRBJ1-1	.	CSVDKGAGTEAFF
TRBV9	TRBJ2-7	.	CASSGGTSSYEQYF
TRBV7-9	TRBJ2-7	few	CASSFTGDGEQYF
TRBV6-6	TRBJ2-2	.	CAGTSNTGELFF
TRBV29-1	TRBJ1-5	few	CSVAGTPNQPQHF
TRBV6-2/TRBV6-3	TRBJ2-1	.	CASSYRAGKGNEQFF
TRBV7-3	TRBJ2-3	once	CASSALGTDTQYF
TRBV10-3	TRBJ2-1	.	CAISFGPAAGEDEQFF
TRBV11-2	TRBJ2-2	many	CASSFGPTDTGELFF
TRBV20-1	TRBJ2-7	.	CSADKPVTGDEQYF
TRBV4-3	TRBJ1-6	.	CASSQVQQGGSPLHF
TRBV7-6	TRBJ2-7	once	CASSKQGLYEQYF
TRBV27	TRBJ2-7	.	CASSLATGGAYEQYF
TRBV6-1	TRBJ1-1	many	CASSRNSGTADGREAFF
TRBV27	TRBJ1-2	.	CASRRYVGQGANYGYTF
TRBV7-9	TRBJ2-1	many	CASSTLDRYNEQFF
TRBV11-2	TRBJ2-2	.	CASRELRSVGELFF
TRBV20-1	TRBJ2-1	many	CSARAQERLSSYNEQFF
TRBV20-1	TRBJ1-2	few	CSARGEGGIGYTF
TRBV29-1	TRBJ1-1	many	CSVRWGLMNTEAFF
TRBV4-2	TRBJ2-2	many	CASSQEGTTSPGELFF
TRBV20-1	TRBJ1-1	few	CSARSGSLNTEAFF
TRBV4-1	TRBJ2-5	few	CASSQDWRTTRTQYF
TRBV5-1	TRBJ2-2	few	CASSYRDTGELFF
TRBV27	TRBJ2-7	many	CASSLAREVSYEQYF
TRBV5-1	TRBJ1-1	few	CASSSGFKNTEAFF
TRBV7-9	TRBJ2-2	.	CASSLSGRGTGELFF
TRBV5-1	TRBJ2-5	.	CARKEQETQYF
TRBV4-1	TRBJ2-1	many	CASSQGRGGHYNEQFF
TRBV3-1	TRBJ2-5	few	CASSQHDRNQETQYF
TRBV3-1	TRBJ2-5	.	CASSFRRDQETQYF
TRBV28	TRBJ2-7	few	CASSFRDRGWYEQYF
TRBV6-5	TRBJ1-2	.	CASSFAPGDNGYTF
TRBV28	TRBJ2-5	many	CASSFSSRGVIGTQYF
TRBV5-1	TRBJ2-1	once	CASSQGGLAANEQFF